The 29 T cell receptor beta chains below come from one sample, sequenced in a study of blood T cell repertoires in COVID-19. Clones were sequenced by immunoSEQ multiplex PCR, and TCRdb holds only the in-frame ones, with some missing. The sample consists of roughly 140,000 clones, more than 65% of them appearing once. The sequenced sample consisted of peripheral blood. The source of these receptors is a woman aged 50 to 60 with acute or convalescent COVID-19.

This clone has only a few counts. This chain connects TRBV4-3 to TRBJ2-1; possibly TRBD2 for D (5 bases). The CDR3 totals 16 residues. Germline V gene data show CDR1 as LGHNA and CDR2 as YSLEER. Trimming took off 0 bases at V and 10 bases at J, with 19 bases between the two ends. The CDR3 DNA sequence: TGCGCCAGCAGCCAAGATGGGAGCCGTCTCGGAAGAGAGCAGTTCTTC. As protein: CASSQDGSRLGREQFF.

V usage is TRBV5-6 and J usage is TRBJ1-4; possibly TRBD1 for D (5 bases). Looked up from germline, CDR1 is SGHDT and CDR2 is YYEEEE. This CDR3 has 14 residues. Trimming pared 4 bases from V and 6 bases from J, leaving 13 bases between. The CDR3 DNA reads as TGTGCCAGCAGCCGCCGGGGGGGTTATGAAAAACTGTTTTTT. It specifies CASSRRGGYEKLFF.

This chain's CDR3 is CASSSGGTLNSPLHF. The CDR3 nucleotides read TGTGCCAGCAGTTCAGGCGGGACGTTAAATTCACCCCTCCACTTT. The J gene is TRBJ1-6, the V gene TRBV28; D is possibly TRBD1 (5 bases). Trimming removed 4 bases at V and 7 bases at J, with 14 bases between. The CDR3 sequence is 15 residues long. The germline V gene has CDR1 MDHEN and CDR2 SYDVKM.

DNA of the CDR3: TGTGCCAGCTCGCAAGAGACAGGTCCAGATACGCAGTATTTT. Residues: CASSQETGPDTQYF. V is TRBV18 and J is TRBJ2-3; TRBD1 is a possible D gene (6 bases). Per the germline V gene, CDR1 is KGHSH and CDR2 is LQKENI. The V gene lost 6 bases and the J gene lost 4 bases, with 14 bases spanning the gap. The CDR3 extends over 14 amino acids.

V is TRBV4-3 and J is TRBJ2-1, with 11 bases identical to TRBD2. In germline, CDR1 is LGHNA, CDR2 YSLEER. The CDR3 has 16 amino acids. Trimming cost V 0 bases and J 6 bases; bases outside gene matches: 4. CDR3 loop: CASSQENLAGGNEQFF. CDR3 bases: TGCGCCAGCAGCCAAGAAAACCTAGCGGGGGGCAATGAGCAGTTCTTC.

The chain recombines TRBV6-2 or TRBV6-3 with TRBJ2-7, with TRBD1 matching 10 bases. The V segment lost 6 bases and the J segment 1 base; nucleotides outside the gene matches: 9. Germline values: CDR1 MNHEY, CDR2 SVGEGT. The CDR3 has 16 amino acids. This chain's CDR3 is CASSLRDRGISYEQYF. CDR3 coding DNA: TGTGCCAGCAGCCTCCGGGACAGGGGAATTTCCTACGAGCAGTACTTC.

This clone was found a few times. V and J are TRBV5-1 and TRBJ2-7, with 8 nucleotides matching TRBD2. Germline CDR1 SGHRS, CDR2 YFSETQ. CDR3 length: 14 amino acids. The trim removed 4 bases at V and 4 bases at J, leaving 7 bases unmatched. The CDR3 nucleotides read TGCGCCAGCAGCCCATTCCCTAGCGGGTACGAGCAGTACTTC. It is translated as CASSPFPSGYEQYF.

The V call is TRBV18, the J call TRBJ1-2; 7 bases match TRBD1. The CDR3 extends over 15 amino acids. CDR1 and CDR2 from the germline V gene are KGHSH and LQKENI. Losses at the gene ends were 5 bases for V and 4 bases for J; bases not matched to a gene: 10. The CDR3 DNA follows: TGTGCCAGCTCAACAGCGACAGGGAACCCCTATGGCTACACCTTC. Its protein product is CASSTATGNPYGYTF.

The genes are TRBV9 and TRBJ2-5; 10 nucleotides line up with TRBD1. Trimming cost V 0 bases and J 4 bases; bases outside gene matches: 6. This CDR3 is 16 amino acids long. The germline CDR1 and CDR2 sequences are SGDLS and YYNGEE. CDR3 in amino acids: CASSVGDRGGGETQYF. For the CDR3, the DNA is TGTGCCAGCAGCGTAGGGGACAGGGGAGGGGGAGAGACCCAGTACTTC.

J is TRBJ2-5 and V is TRBV3-1 (or the pseudogene TRBV3-2), with 13 bases fitting TRBD2. The CDR3 is 17 amino acids. V was pared by 1 base and J by 5 bases, with 7 bases of the junction left unmatched. CDR1 is LGHDT and CDR2 is YNNKEL in the germline V gene (reference sequence). CDR3 loop: CASSQGGLAGDRETQYF. CDR3 bases: TGTGCCAGCAGCCAAGGAGGACTAGCGGGAGACCGGGAGACCCAGTACTTC.

The gene calls are TRBV5-1 and TRBJ1-2; TRBD1 matches 7 bases. After removal of 4 bases from V and 4 bases from J, the junction contained 7 bases not matched to a gene. Germline V CDR1 and CDR2: SGHRS, YFSETQ. The CDR3 runs 14 residues. Here the CDR3 reads CASSPGTDSYGYTF. CDR3 bases: TGCGCCAGCAGCCCGGGGACAGACTCCTATGGCTACACCTTC. Combining the CDR3 with reference TRBV5-1 and TRBJ1-2 gives the whole variable domain KAGVTQTPRYLIKTRGQQVTLSCSPISGHRSVSWYQQTPGQGLQFLFEYFSETQRNKGNFPGRFSGRQFSNSRSEMNVSTLELGDSALYLCASSPGTDSYGYTFGSGTRLTVV.

The V gene is TRBV5-1, the J gene TRBJ2-3; maybe TRBD1 (7 bases). The V gene lost 4 bases and the J gene lost 4 bases, with 16 bases spanning the gap. Germline-derived CDR1 and CDR2 are SGHRS and YFSETQ. The CDR3 sequence is 15 residues long. CDR3 loop: CASSIGGGAPDTQYF. Here the CDR3 DNA reads TGCGCCAGCAGCATTGGAGGGGGCGCCCCAGATACGCAGTATTTT. Based on the CDR3 plus reference TRBV5-1 and TRBJ2-3, the full variable domain is KAGVTQTPRYLIKTRGQQVTLSCSPISGHRSVSWYQQTPGQGLQFLFEYFSETQRNKGNFPGRFSGRQFSNSRSEMNVSTLELGDSALYLCASSIGGGAPDTQYFGPGTRLTVL.

The chain carries TRBV19 and TRBJ2-3; perhaps TRBD1 as D (5 bases). The germline V gene encodes CDR1 LNHDA and CDR2 SQIVND (reference sequence). CDR3 length equals 18 residues. V shed 0 bases and J shed 3 bases, with 19 bases lying between them. The CDR3 is CASSIDQGTGLRTDTQYF. The CDR3 nucleotides are TGTGCCAGTAGTATAGATCAGGGTACCGGTTTGAGAACAGATACGCAGTATTTT.

About this clone itself: Other nucleotide sequences from this sample produce the same CDR3. V and J are TRBV6-5 and TRBJ2-7; TRBD1 matches at 10 bases. Germline V CDR1 and CDR2: MNHEY, SVGAGI. This CDR3 is built from 15 residues. V trimming: 2 bases; J trimming: 2 bases; junction bases outside the gene matches: 3. This chain's CDR3 is CASSYRDRGAYEQYF. The CDR3, as DNA: TGTGCCAGCAGTTACCGGGACAGGGGAGCCTACGAGCAGTACTTC.

The J gene is TRBJ1-6, the V gene TRBV3-1 (or the pseudogene TRBV3-2); tentative D call: TRBD1 (6 bases). The V and J ends lost 2 bases and 10 bases respectively, with 9 bases between them. The V gene's germline CDR1 is LGHDT and CDR2 YNNKEL (reference sequence). CDR3 size: 13 residues. The CDR3 spells CASSQQGGSPLHF. CDR3 nucleotides: TGTGCCAGCAGCCAACAAGGGGGATCACCCCTCCACTTT.

This clone was observed once. The chain is built from TRBV5-1 and TRBJ1-3; 8 nucleotides line up with TRBD1. The germline V gene encodes CDR1 SGHRS and CDR2 YFSETQ. There are 17 residues in the CDR3. The junction had 6 bases not matched to a gene; V was cut back by 0 bases and J by 1 base. The CDR3 protein is CASSLEYRGASGNTIYF. DNA of the CDR3: TGCGCCAGCAGCTTGGAGTACAGGGGGGCATCTGGAAACACCATATATTTT.

The rearrangement joins TRBV6-5 to TRBJ1-2; tentatively, D is TRBD1 (6 bases). The CDR3 loop spans 12 amino acids. V shed 7 bases and J shed 2 bases, with 8 bases lying between them. In germline, CDR1 is MNHEY, CDR2 SVGAGI. CDR3 sequence (DNA): TGTGCCAGCAAAGGACAGAACTATGGCTACACCTTC. Translating it yields CASKGQNYGYTF.

The chain carries TRBV4-1 and TRBJ1-4; 7 bases match TRBD1. Germline V gene data show CDR1 as MGHRA and CDR2 as YSYEKL. The CDR3 contains 15 residues. With V trimmed by 1 base and J by 7 bases, 6 bases remained unmatched. CDR3 region: CASSQVRQGGEKLFF. CDR3 sequence (DNA): TGCGCCAGCAGCCAAGTCCGGCAGGGGGGTGAAAAACTGTTTTTT.

This clone was recorded a few times. The rearrangement links TRBV12-5 to TRBJ2-1; maybe TRBD1 (6 bases). Trimming took 6 bases from V and 6 from J, leaving 18 bases between them. The CDR3 consists of 15 residues. Germline V gives CDR1 LGHNT, CDR2 FRNRAP. The CDR3 here is CASGLPLGARNEQFF. The CDR3 DNA reads as TGTGCTAGTGGCCTACCCTTGGGGGCCCGCAATGAGCAGTTCTTC.

This clone was seen a single time. This chain uses TRBV5-1 with TRBJ2-3; 9 positions agree with TRBD2. The length of the CDR3 is 17 residues. Germline-derived CDR1 and CDR2 are SGHRS and YFSETQ. V was pared by 4 bases and J by 3 bases, with 12 bases of the junction left unmatched. This chain's CDR3 is CASSGGLAPDGTDTQYF. CDR3 sequence (DNA): TGCGCCAGCAGCGGGGGACTAGCCCCTGATGGAACAGATACGCAGTATTTT.

The rearrangement joins TRBV9 to TRBJ2-1, with 7 bases lining up with TRBD2. Trimming at V came to 3 bases and at J to 1 base, leaving 4 bases not matched to a gene. Germline-derived CDR1 and CDR2 are SGDLS and YYNGEE. The CDR3 runs 15 residues. The CDR3 DNA sequence: TGTGCCAGCAGCGCGGGAGGCGGGTCCTACAATGAGCAGTTCTTC. Protein sequence: CASSAGGGSYNEQFF.

This clone appeared once. This rearrangement joins TRBV3-1 (or the pseudogene TRBV3-2) to TRBJ2-7; TRBD1 aligns across 9 bases. V shed 4 bases and J 7 bases; nucleotides not matched to a gene: 8. Germline values: CDR1 LGHDT, CDR2 YNNKEL (reference sequence). CDR3 length equals 14 residues. This CDR3 is CASSRNRGPYEQYF. The CDR3 coding sequence is TGTGCCAGCAGCCGGAACAGGGGGCCGTATGAGCAGTACTTC.

This chain links TRBV29-1 with TRBJ2-5; 8 bases are a match to TRBD2. The J segment lost 2 bases and the V segment lost 3 bases, leaving 5 bases of the junction unmatched. The germline CDR1 and CDR2 sequences are SQVTM and ANQGSEA. This CDR3 has 14 amino acids. The DNA for the CDR3 is TGCAGCGTTGAGGTGGCTAGCGGGCAAGAGACCCAGTACTTC. Translating gives CSVEVASGQETQYF.

The chain employs TRBV15 and TRBJ2-7; no firm D call. V was trimmed by 1 base and J by 0 bases, leaving 7 bases between them. The CDR3 runs 14 residues. Germline lookup yields CDR1 LNHNV and CDR2 YYDKDF (reference sequence). CDR3: CATSRALYSYEQYF. CDR3 nucleotide sequence: TGTGCCACCAGCAGAGCCCTCTACTCCTACGAGCAGTACTTC.

The CDR3 nucleotides read TGTGCCAGCTCCCTGGGGGGCGTTGACAGGGGTAATTCACCCCTCCACTTT. Its protein product is CASSLGGVDRGNSPLHF. V usage is TRBV18 and J usage is TRBJ1-6; 8 bases agree with TRBD1. CDR1 and CDR2 from the germline V gene are KGHSH and LQKENI. V lost 6 bases to trimming and J lost 6 bases; unmatched junction nucleotides: 13. The CDR3 sequence is 17 residues long.

The chain recombines TRBV19 with TRBJ2-3; TRBD2 is a possible D gene (5 bases). CDR3 size: 15 residues. The V and J ends lost 5 bases and 3 bases respectively, with 15 bases between them. Per germline, CDR1 LNHDA and CDR2 SQIVND (reference sequence). DNA for the CDR3: TGTGCCAGTAGTCCTTTGACCCGGGGAACAGATACGCAGTATTTT. Its translation is CASSPLTRGTDTQYF.

The CDR3 bases are TGCGCCAGCGGCGGGGGTACCACCAACACCGGGGAGCTGTTTTTT. Encoded protein: CASGGGTTNTGELFF. This chain joins TRBV10-1 and TRBJ2-2; 7 bases are a match to TRBD2. Germline V gene lookup returns CDR1 WNHNN and CDR2 SYGVQD (reference sequence). The ends lost 8 bases at V and 2 bases at J; junction bases unmatched: 8. The CDR3 totals 15 residues.

The rearrangement links TRBV4-2 to TRBJ1-2; the match to TRBD1 covers 9 bases. After removal of 3 bases from V and 7 bases from J, the junction contained 6 bases not matched to a gene. The CDR3 is 14 residues long. Germline V lookup: CDR1 LGHNA, CDR2 YNFKEQ. The CDR3 here is CASSQDRGGFGYTF. CDR3 in DNA: TGTGCCAGCAGCCAGGACAGGGGAGGGTTTGGCTACACCTTC.

This chain joins TRBV15 and TRBJ1-4; 8 nucleotides line up with TRBD1. V was clipped by 4 bases and J by 6 bases; unmatched bases: 7. Germline lookup yields CDR1 LNHNV and CDR2 YYDKDF (reference sequence). The CDR3 is made up of 15 amino acids. The CDR3 sequence: CATSKEPGGDEKLFF. DNA for the CDR3: TGTGCCACCAGCAAGGAACCAGGGGGCGATGAAAAACTGTTTTTT.